What follows are 21 T cell receptor beta chains derived from one specimen sequenced in a study of shared clonotypes between healthy human individuals. TCRdb's table, derived via immunoSEQ multiplex PCR, lists solely in-frame clones and lacks some. The table records about 1.5 million clones, 95% to 97% of them present only once. Source material: naive CD4+ T cells sorted from blood. Described subset: CD45RA+ positively selected. The receptor set was obtained from a man aged 25-40 years in good health.

This clone was recorded only once. This sample includes further DNA sequences coding for the same CDR3. The V and J genes are TRBV28 and TRBJ2-3; D gene unclear. Germline V CDR1 and CDR2: MDHEN, SYDVKM. The CDR3 extends over 12 amino acids. The ends were cut back, 3 bases at V and 2 bases at J, with 3 bases in the middle. The CDR3 coding sequence is TGTGCCAGCAGTTTCCCCACAGATACGCAGTATTTT. It specifies CASSFPTDTQYF.

V usage is TRBV28 and J usage is TRBJ2-7; D remains ambiguous. The ends were cut back, 4 bases at V and 3 bases at J, with 7 bases in the middle. The CDR3 runs 12 residues. The germline CDR1 and CDR2 sequences are MDHEN and SYDVKM. The CDR3: CASSSYRYEQYF. The CDR3 DNA follows: TGTGCCAGCAGTTCCTACCGCTACGAGCAGTACTTC.

The chain joins TRBV6-5 to TRBJ2-5; possibly TRBD2 for D (6 bases). Germline V gene lookup returns CDR1 MNHEY and CDR2 SVGAGI. The V gene lost 5 bases and the J gene lost 0 bases, with 10 bases spanning the gap. This CDR3 region has 14 residues. For the CDR3, the DNA is TGTGCCAGCAGTGCGGGACTCGACCAAGAGACCCAGTACTTC. Its translation: CASSAGLDQETQYF.

About this clone itself: The same CDR3 also results from other DNA sequences found in this sample. The genes are TRBV28 and TRBJ1-1, with a tentative D call TRBD1 (6 bases). CDR3 size: 14 residues. Trimming removed 6 bases at V and 1 base at J, with 12 bases between. CDR1 MDHEN and CDR2 SYDVKM come from the germline V gene. CDR3: CASSLGQKNTEAFF. The DNA of the CDR3 is TGTGCCAGCAGCTTGGGACAAAAGAACACTGAAGCTTTCTTT.

The V and J genes are TRBV10-3 and TRBJ1-1; 7 bases map to TRBD1. This CDR3 contains 14 residues. Germline trimming cut 6 bases from V and 1 base from J; bases unmatched to any gene: 5. Germline loops: CDR1 ENHRY, CDR2 SYGVKD. The CDR3 region has the DNA TGTGCCATCAGGGGAGACAGGGAGAACACTGAAGCTTTCTTT. Amino acid sequence: CAIRGDRENTEAFF.

This clone turned up a few times. The chain couples TRBV7-2 to TRBJ2-1, with D perhaps TRBD2 (6 bases). The V gene lost 8 bases and the J gene lost 0 bases, with 11 bases spanning the gap. The germline V gene has CDR1 SGHTA and CDR2 FQGNSA. The CDR3 has 14 amino acids. The CDR3: CASPGDDSYNEQFF. CDR3 coding DNA: TGTGCCAGCCCGGGAGACGACTCCTACAATGAGCAGTTCTTC.

This clone was picked up one time. The rearrangement links TRBV4-1 to TRBJ2-5, with 8 bases lining up with TRBD1. The germline V gene encodes CDR1 MGHRA and CDR2 YSYEKL. The trim removed 6 bases at V and 5 bases at J, leaving 11 bases unmatched. CDR3 length equals 15 residues. In DNA, the CDR3 is TGCGCCAGCAGTCTAAACTCAGGGGGCCGGGAGACCCAGTACTTC. It codes for CASSLNSGGRETQYF.

The rearrangement joins TRBV6-5 to TRBJ2-3; D call uncertain. The CDR3 length is 14 residues. V was trimmed by 7 bases and J by 1 base, leaving 12 bases between them. Germline V gene lookup returns CDR1 MNHEY and CDR2 SVGAGI. This chain's CDR3 is CASKIIFGTDTQYF. In DNA, the CDR3 is TGTGCCAGCAAAATCATTTTTGGCACAGATACGCAGTATTTT.

The chain combines TRBV5-8 with TRBJ2-1; TRBD2 aligns across 8 bases. V lost 4 bases to trimming and J lost 1 base; unmatched junction nucleotides: 4. The CDR3 contains 15 residues. CDR1 and CDR2 from the germline V gene are SGHTS and YDEGEE. This CDR3 reads CASSRGGGSYNEQFF. CDR3 DNA: TGTGCCAGCAGCCGGGGGGGTGGATCCTACAATGAGCAGTTCTTC.

This rearrangement joins TRBV2 to TRBJ2-7; TRBD1 aligns across 12 bases. Looked up from germline, CDR1 is SNHLY and CDR2 is FYNNEI. This CDR3 is 15 amino acids long. Unmatched junction bases numbered 3, after V lost 1 base and J lost 5 bases. The CDR3 DNA reads TGTGCCAGCAGTGAAGTTGGGACAGGGGGCAACGAGCAGTACTTC. It is translated as CASSEVGTGGNEQYF.

The J gene is TRBJ2-1, the V gene TRBV5-6; tentative D call: TRBD1 (6 bases). The V end lost 0 bases, the J end lost 5 bases, and 12 bases lay between the germline ends. The CDR3 has 15 amino acids. CDR1 is SGHDT and CDR2 is YYEEEE in the germline V gene. CDR3 sequence (DNA): TGTGCCAGCAGCTTGGAACAGGGATACGACAATGAGCAGTTCTTC. Its translation: CASSLEQGYDNEQFF.

V usage is TRBV5-1 and J usage is TRBJ2-6; the D gene is possibly TRBD1 (6 bases). CDR1 and CDR2 from the germline V gene are SGHRS and YFSETQ. The germline V and J ends were trimmed by 3 bases and 10 bases, with 17 bases remaining between them. CDR3 length: 15 residues. The CDR3 region is CASSWGQRDPNVLTF. Written as DNA, the CDR3 is TGCGCCAGCAGCTGGGGACAAAGGGACCCGAACGTCCTGACTTTC. Combining the CDR3 with reference TRBV5-1 and TRBJ2-6 gives the whole variable domain KAGVTQTPRYLIKTRGQQVTLSCSPISGHRSVSWYQQTPGQGLQFLFEYFSETQRNKGNFPGRFSGRQFSNSRSEMNVSTLELGDSALYLCASSWGQRDPNVLTFGAGSRLTVL.

The rearrangement uses TRBV7-6 and TRBJ1-2, with TRBD1 as a possible D gene (5 bases). The CDR3 is made up of 12 amino acids. Deletions cut 2 bases from V and 6 bases from J, with 7 bases between. Per germline, CDR1 SGHVS and CDR2 FNYEAQ. The DNA of the CDR3 is TGTGCCAGCAGCTTACGGGGGGATGGCTACACCTTC. Its translation is CASSLRGDGYTF.

A single count supports this clone. This chain connects TRBV4-2 to TRBJ2-2; possible D gene TRBD2, 5 bases. Trimming stripped 0 bases from V and 0 bases from J, with 11 bases between. Germline CDR1 LGHNA, CDR2 YNFKEQ. The CDR3 runs 17 residues. CDR3 nucleotide sequence: TGTGCCAGCAGCCAAGAGTTTACTAGGGCGAACACCGGGGAGCTGTTTTTT. This codes for CASSQEFTRANTGELFF.

This chain links TRBV5-1 with TRBJ2-2; the D gene is possibly TRBD1 (8 bases). CDR3 length equals 17 residues. The V gene's germline CDR1 is SGHRS and CDR2 YFSETQ. V shed 4 bases and J shed 3 bases, with 19 bases lying between them. CDR3 protein: CASSPGGGQGHTGELFF. CDR3 DNA: TGCGCCAGCAGCCCGGGGGGTGGACAGGGCCACACCGGGGAGCTGTTTTTT.

The V and J genes are TRBV6-1 and TRBJ1-2; TRBD1 might be the D (5 bases). CDR1 and CDR2 from the germline V gene are MNHNS and SASEGT. The V gene lost 10 bases and the J gene lost 4 bases, with 10 bases spanning the gap. This CDR3 is 11 amino acids long. This chain's CDR3 is CATGGGYGYTF. CDR3 DNA sequence: TGTGCCACCGGGGGGGGCTATGGCTACACCTTC.

The chain joins TRBV28 to TRBJ1-5, with D maybe TRBD1 (5 bases). Trimming cost V 2 bases and J 7 bases, with 15 bases left between them. The CDR3 runs 15 residues. Germline CDR1 is MDHEN and CDR2 is SYDVKM. The CDR3 sequence: CASSLGVGADQPQHF. As DNA, the CDR3 is TGTGCCAGCAGTTTAGGAGTTGGGGCTGACCAGCCCCAGCATTTT.

V and J are TRBV14 and TRBJ1-1; the D is unclear. The V end lost 10 bases, the J end lost 4 bases, and 19 bases lay between the germline ends. CDR3 size: 14 residues. Germline V gene data show CDR1 as SGHDN and CDR2 as FVKESK. The CDR3 nucleotides are TGTGCCACCGAACGTAGGGTCTTTGTCACTGAAGCTTTCTTT. Its protein is CATERRVFVTEAFF.

The chain couples TRBV9 to TRBJ2-3, with D perhaps being TRBD1 or TRBD2 (6 bases each). Germline lookup yields CDR1 SGDLS and CDR2 YYNGEE. The length of the CDR3 is 15 residues. The V end lost 2 bases, the J end lost 2 bases, and 12 bases lay between the germline ends. The CDR3 loop is CASSVKGGFTDTQYF. DNA of the CDR3: TGTGCCAGCAGCGTGAAGGGGGGATTCACAGATACGCAGTATTTT. Looking up the rest from reference TRBV9 and TRBJ2-3 gives the full variable domain: DSGVTQTPKHLITATGQRVTLRCSPRSGDLSVYWYQQSLDQGLQFLIQYYNGEERAKGNILERFSAQQFPDLHSELNLSSLELGDSALYFCASSVKGGFTDTQYFGPGTRLTVL.

The CDR3 DNA reads TGCGCCAGCAGCTCCTGGGGCTTAAGACAACAAGAGACCCAGTACTTC. It yields the protein CASSSWGLRQQETQYF. The V and J genes are TRBV5-1 and TRBJ2-5, with D possibly being TRBD1 (5 bases). Germline CDR1 and CDR2: SGHRS and YFSETQ. This CDR3 contains 16 residues. V was shortened by 3 bases and J by 2 bases, with 17 bases between the two germline ends.

As concerns this clone: Other DNA variants within this sample encode the same CDR3. This chain connects TRBV19 to TRBJ2-7, with D possibly TRBD2 on 5 matching bases. The length of the CDR3 is 12 residues. CDR1 LNHDA and CDR2 SQIVND come from the germline V gene (reference sequence). The V gene lost 3 bases and the J gene lost 6 bases, with 9 bases spanning the gap. CDR3 bases: TGTGCCAGTAGTATCGGGGTAGCCGAGCAGTACTTC. Amino acid sequence: CASSIGVAEQYF.